Following are 32 T cell receptor beta chains from one sample sequenced in a study of blood T cell repertoires in COVID-19. Generated by immunoSEQ multiplex PCR, the TCRdb table keeps only in-frame clones and is missing some. The sample carries some 68,000 clones, about 92% recorded once. Source material: peripheral blood. These receptors all stem from a man between 45 and 60 years old with COVID-19, enrolled during active disease.

In this sample, this clone turned up once. The CDR3 here is CASSLNRGLPGAQYF. The CDR3, as DNA: TGTGCCAGCAGCCTTAACAGGGGTCTTCCTGGGGCCCAGTACTTC. The chain links TRBV3-1 (or the pseudogene TRBV3-2) to TRBJ2-5; 7 nucleotides match TRBD1. Germline V lookup: CDR1 LGHDT, CDR2 YNNKEL (reference sequence). CDR3 size: 15 residues. The V and J ends lost 4 bases and 9 bases, in that order; junction bases with no gene match: 14.

This chain joins TRBV10-3 and TRBJ2-2; 13 nucleotides align to TRBD2. After removal of 8 bases from V and 3 bases from J, the junction contained 6 bases not matched to a gene. The CDR3 spans 16 residues. Looked up from germline, CDR1 is ENHRY and CDR2 is SYGVKD. CDR3 region: CAISQGTSGDTGELFF. DNA of the CDR3: TGTGCCATCTCGCAAGGGACTAGCGGGGACACCGGGGAGCTGTTTTTT.

The chain joins TRBV4-1 to TRBJ1-5; D ambiguous. Trimming cost V 0 bases and J 5 bases, with 5 bases left between them. Germline V gene data show CDR1 as MGHRA and CDR2 as YSYEKL. This CDR3 comprises 13 residues. The CDR3 coding sequence is TGCGCCAGCAGCCAAGATCTAGATCAGCCCCAGCATTTT. It encodes CASSQDLDQPQHF.

CDR3 coding DNA: TGTGCCAGCAGTTCCCCGACACGAAACTCCTACAATGAGCAGTTCTTC. Translation gives CASSSPTRNSYNEQFF. The V call is TRBV28, the J call TRBJ2-1; D is unclear. The CDR3 runs 16 residues. Trimming removed 4 bases at V and 0 bases at J, with 13 bases between. Germline V gene lookup returns CDR1 MDHEN and CDR2 SYDVKM.

The genes are TRBV2 and TRBJ1-4; tentatively, D is TRBD1 (5 bases). Per germline, CDR1 SNHLY and CDR2 FYNNEI. V was shortened by 7 bases and J by 16 bases, with 19 bases between the two germline ends. CDR3 length equals 12 residues. The CDR3 here is CASTPGPSRTFF. CDR3 sequence (DNA): TGTGCCAGCACACCAGGGCCCTCCAGGACGTTTTTT.

This clone was observed once. V and J are TRBV29-1 and TRBJ2-5, with 7 bases lining up with TRBD1. CDR3 size: 12 residues. V lost 4 bases, J lost 3 bases, and 2 bases stayed unmatched. Germline lookup yields CDR1 SQVTM and CDR2 ANQGSEA. The CDR3 DNA sequence: TGCAGCGTTGGGGACAGTAAAGAGACCCAGTACTTC. Translation gives CSVGDSKETQYF.

The V call is TRBV14, the J call TRBJ1-6; possibly TRBD1 for D (6 bases). Deletions cut 4 bases from V and 0 bases from J, with 16 bases between. The CDR3 spans 18 residues. Germline CDR1 SGHDN, CDR2 FVKESK. CDR3 coding DNA: TGTGCCAGCAGCCCCCTAGCAGGGGAGAGCTCCTATAATTCACCCCTCCACTTT. This gives the protein CASSPLAGESSYNSPLHF.

The CDR3 here is CASSGPSRPQHF. For the CDR3, the DNA is TGTGCCAGCAGTGGGCCCAGTCGGCCCCAGCATTTT. The chain recombines TRBV6-2 or TRBV6-3 with TRBJ1-5; D call uncertain. The CDR3 length is 12 residues. The germline V gene has CDR1 MNHEY and CDR2 SVGEGT. V was clipped by 5 bases and J by 9 bases, with 11 bases between them.

The chain has TRBV18 and TRBJ2-7; possible D gene TRBD1, 5 bases. The CDR3 length is 15 residues. Trimming left V 0 bases short and J 6 bases short, with 15 bases between. From germline, CDR1 is KGHSH and CDR2 LQKENI. The CDR3 region is CASSPPVQGMGEQYF. The CDR3 bases are TGTGCCAGCTCACCACCGGTCCAGGGCATGGGCGAGCAGTACTTC.

The CDR3 DNA follows: TGTGCCAGTAGCCTCCAGACAGGGACCGGGGAGCTGTTTTTT. Translation: CASSLQTGTGELFF. This chain links TRBV19 with TRBJ2-2; 7 nucleotides match TRBD1. The CDR3 covers 14 residues. The germline V gene encodes CDR1 LNHDA and CDR2 SQIVND (reference sequence). Germline trimming cut 6 bases from V and 5 bases from J; bases unmatched to any gene: 6.

The chain has TRBV6-5 and TRBJ2-7, with TRBD2 as a possible D gene (6 bases). Germline-derived CDR1 and CDR2 are MNHEY and SVGAGI. The CDR3 is made up of 13 amino acids. Trimming took off 2 bases at V and 4 bases at J, with 9 bases between the two ends. The CDR3 sequence is CASSYGEVYEQYF. The DNA for the CDR3 is TGTGCCAGCAGTTACGGGGAGGTATACGAGCAGTACTTC.

The V call is TRBV23-1, the J call TRBJ2-7; maybe TRBD1 (5 bases). TRBV23-1 is placed among ORFs of uncertain function. CDR3 length: 16 residues. V lost 3 bases and J 5 bases, leaving 20 bases between the germline ends. The CDR3 region is CASSHPTTETKNEQYF. The CDR3 nucleotides are TGCGCCAGCAGTCACCCCACGACAGAGACGAAGAACGAGCAGTACTTC.

The gene calls are TRBV5-4 and TRBJ2-1; 8 bases agree with TRBD2. This CDR3 is 16 amino acids long. V lost 3 bases to trimming and J lost 3 bases; unmatched junction nucleotides: 8. CDR1 and CDR2 from the germline V gene are SGHNT and YYREEE (reference sequence). CDR3 sequence (DNA): TGTGCCAGCAGCTGGGGTGCGGGGGGAATCTACAATGAGCAGTTCTTC. This codes for CASSWGAGGIYNEQFF.

J is TRBJ2-7 and V is TRBV19; 7 bases map to TRBD1. In germline, CDR1 is LNHDA, CDR2 SQIVND (reference sequence). The CDR3 is 14 amino acids. With 4 bases clipped from V and 2 bases from J, the junction kept 5 bases outside the gene matches. As DNA, the CDR3 is TGTGCCAGTAGTAACCGGGACAGTCCCTACGAGCAGTACTTC. Its protein product is CASSNRDSPYEQYF.

As DNA, the CDR3 is TGTGCCAGCAGACAGGGAATGAACACCGGGGAGCTGTTTTTT. It encodes CASRQGMNTGELFF. The gene calls are TRBV28 and TRBJ2-2; TRBD1 might be the D (6 bases). Trimming shortened V by 6 bases and J by 1 base, and 9 bases separated the two germline ends. CDR3 length: 14 amino acids. Per the germline V gene, CDR1 is MDHEN and CDR2 is SYDVKM.

J is TRBJ1-2 and V is TRBV5-4; a weak D match, TRBD1 (5 bases). The CDR3 spans 15 residues. In germline, CDR1 is SGHNT, CDR2 YYREEE (reference sequence). V lost 0 bases and J lost 4, with 13 bases in between. The CDR3 bases are TGTGCCAGCAGCTTGGATAGGGGTTTAGTCTATGGCTACACCTTC. Translating it yields CASSLDRGLVYGYTF.

This chain joins TRBV11-3 and TRBJ2-1; D is perhaps TRBD1 (6 bases). CDR1 and CDR2 (germline): SGHNT, YENEEA. V lost 2 bases, J lost 2 bases, and 10 bases lay in between. This CDR3 comprises 15 residues. CDR3 sequence reads: CASSLRGGPYNEQFF. CDR3 DNA sequence: TGTGCCAGCAGCTTACGTGGGGGCCCCTACAATGAGCAGTTCTTC.

This chain connects TRBV2 to TRBJ2-7; 7 nucleotides align to TRBD1. The CDR3 consists of 14 residues. Trimming at V came to 7 bases and at J to 3 bases, leaving 9 bases not matched to a gene. Germline-derived CDR1 and CDR2 are SNHLY and FYNNEI. The CDR3 nucleotides are TGTGCCAGCACCGACCTCAGACAGGGCTACGAGCAGTACTTC. It is translated as CASTDLRQGYEQYF. Looking up the rest from reference TRBV2 and TRBJ2-7 gives the full variable domain: EPEVTQTPSHQVTQMGQEVILRCVPISNHLYFYWYRQILGQKVEFLVSFYNNEISEKSEIFDDQFSVERPDGSNFTLKIRSTKLEDSAMYFCASTDLRQGYEQYFGPGTRLTVT.

This clone is a singleton in its sample. The chain is built from TRBV5-1 and TRBJ2-5; weak D call: TRBD1 (5 bases). Trimming took 1 base from V and 2 from J, leaving 12 bases between them. The CDR3 sequence is 15 residues long. The germline V gene has CDR1 SGHRS and CDR2 YFSETQ. CDR3 region: CASSLIGQRQETQYF. In DNA form, the CDR3 reads TGCGCCAGCAGCTTGATAGGACAAAGGCAAGAGACCCAGTACTTC.

The chain couples TRBV5-4 to TRBJ2-7; possible D gene TRBD2, 6 bases. CDR1 is SGHNT and CDR2 is YYREEE in the germline V gene (reference sequence). The CDR3 consists of 15 residues. The ends were cut back, 3 bases at V and 7 bases at J, with 20 bases in the middle. The CDR3 nucleotides are TGTGCCAGCAGCTCTGGGGGGAGCTTTTTCGGAGAGCAGTACTTC. It is translated as CASSSGGSFFGEQYF.

The CDR3 loop is CASSYGTGNTEAFF. CDR3 DNA sequence: TGTGCCAGCAGTTACGGGACAGGGAATACTGAAGCTTTCTTT. The V call is TRBV6-5, the J call TRBJ1-1, with 9 nucleotides matching TRBD1. This CDR3 is built from 14 residues. J gave up 5 bases and V 2 bases, and 3 bases lay outside the gene matches. Germline loops: CDR1 MNHEY, CDR2 SVGAGI.

The gene calls are TRBV2 and TRBJ2-1, with a tentative D call TRBD1 (7 bases). Germline assignment: CDR1 SNHLY and CDR2 FYNNEI. This CDR3 spans 14 amino acids. Deletions cut 7 bases from V and 8 bases from J, with 18 bases between. The CDR3 DNA follows: TGTGCCAGCAATATACAGGGGCCGGGAGATGAGCAGTTCTTC. Translated: CASNIQGPGDEQFF.

The rearrangement links TRBV9 to TRBJ2-1; TRBD2 might be the D (7 bases). The length of the CDR3 is 15 residues. The V gene lost 6 bases and the J gene lost 3 bases, with 16 bases spanning the gap. CDR1 is SGDLS and CDR2 is YYNGEE in the germline V gene. DNA for the CDR3: TGTGCCAGCACCCGAGACGGGGGGCTCTACAATGAGCAGTTCTTC. Protein product: CASTRDGGLYNEQFF.

The chain has TRBV6-2 or TRBV6-3 and TRBJ1-4, with D perhaps TRBD1 (5 bases). CDR1 is MNHEY and CDR2 is SVGEGT in the germline V gene. Trimming took off 2 bases at V and 6 bases at J, with 16 bases between the two ends. The CDR3 covers 16 residues. The CDR3 nucleotides read TGTGCCAGCAGTTACGGATGGGGGGAAACCGATGAAAAACTGTTTTTT. Its translation is CASSYGWGETDEKLFF.

V gene TRBV6-5 combines with J gene TRBJ1-3; D remains unclear. Germline CDR1 reads MNHEY; CDR2 reads SVGAGI. The CDR3 loop spans 14 amino acids. V was clipped by 6 bases and J by 3 bases, with 12 bases between them. The CDR3 DNA sequence: TGTGCCAGCAGAGTCGAGGCCTTTGGAAACACCATATATTTT. This gives the protein CASRVEAFGNTIYF.

The chain is built from TRBV4-1 and TRBJ1-5; 9 nucleotides line up with TRBD1. CDR1 and CDR2 from the germline V gene are MGHRA and YSYEKL. The CDR3 totals 15 residues. V lost 4 bases to trimming and J lost 2 bases; unmatched junction nucleotides: 3. The CDR3 spells CASSPRTGGNQPQHF. CDR3 DNA sequence: TGCGCCAGCAGCCCGCGGACAGGGGGCAATCAGCCCCAGCATTTT.

This sequence joins TRBV2 and TRBJ2-6; a weak D match, TRBD2 (5 bases). There are 16 residues in the CDR3. Trimming shortened V by 7 bases and J by 0 bases, and 13 bases separated the two germline ends. CDR1 and CDR2 from the germline V gene are SNHLY and FYNNEI. The CDR3 DNA sequence: TGTGCCAGCACTCAAAGAGGGAGCTCTGGGGCCAACGTCCTGACTTTC. Amino acid sequence: CASTQRGSSGANVLTF.

The V and J genes are TRBV5-1 and TRBJ2-3, with TRBD2 matching 9 bases. The junction had 2 bases not matched to a gene; V was cut back by 0 bases and J by 0 bases. The CDR3 is 16 residues long. CDR1 is SGHRS, CDR2 YFSETQ, per germline. The CDR3 sequence: CASSLDLAGSTDTQYF. Written as DNA, the CDR3 is TGCGCCAGCAGCTTGGATCTAGCGGGAAGCACAGATACGCAGTATTTT.

The V call is TRBV7-9, the J call TRBJ2-7, with D perhaps TRBD1 (6 bases). Trimming left V 4 bases short and J 4 bases short, with 17 bases between. In germline, CDR1 is SEHNR, CDR2 FQNEAQ (reference sequence). The length of the CDR3 is 15 residues. The CDR3 protein is CASSSPRDTHYEQYF. CDR3 DNA sequence: TGTGCCAGCAGCTCCCCCCGGGACACTCATTACGAGCAGTACTTC.

V usage is TRBV15 and J usage is TRBJ1-3, with D uncertain. The CDR3 loop spans 16 amino acids. Germline loops: CDR1 LNHNV, CDR2 YYDKDF (reference sequence). The ends were cut back, 2 bases at V and 6 bases at J, with 17 bases in the middle. The CDR3 bases are TGTGCCACCAGCAGACGTACAGAACCCACTTTAAACACCATATATTTT. It is translated as CATSRRTEPTLNTIYF.

V gene TRBV5-1 combines with J gene TRBJ2-5, with D possibly matching TRBD2 (7 bases). The CDR3 spans 16 residues. The germline V and J ends were trimmed by 1 base and 5 bases, with 18 bases remaining between them. Germline V gene data show CDR1 as SGHRS and CDR2 as YFSETQ. The CDR3 protein is CASSLFLAEGGETQYF. As DNA, the CDR3 is TGCGCCAGCAGCTTGTTCCTAGCGGAGGGGGGGGAGACCCAGTACTTC.

The chain is built from TRBV29-1 and TRBJ1-3; D is unresolved. Germline CDR1 and CDR2: SQVTM and ANQGSEA. V was clipped by 0 bases and J by 2 bases, with 11 bases between them. The CDR3 covers 15 residues. Here the CDR3 reads CSVEDPARTGNTIYF. CDR3 nucleotide sequence: TGCAGCGTTGAAGATCCTGCCAGGACTGGAAACACCATATATTTT.